The 9 T cell receptor beta chains below were found in one sample sequenced in a study of T cell clonality in common variable immunodeficiency. TCRdb keeps only in-frame clones here, not all; method: immunoSEQ multiplex PCR. The sample contains approximately 34,000 clones, none of them singletons. The material sequenced was peripheral blood mononuclear cells. These receptors were collected from a person aged 18-70 years in good health.

This clone was seen repeatedly, ten times or more. The read falls 3 residues short of the CDR3 end, and the missing part is taken from the germline J gene. The chain recombines TRBV29-1 with TRBJ1-4; 8 positions agree with TRBD1. Per the germline V gene, CDR1 is SQVTM and CDR2 is ANQGSEA. The CDR3 is made up of 14 amino acids. The sequenced CDR3 bases are TGCAGCGTTGGTTTCGGGCGCGGACAGGGTAAA. Its protein product is CSVGFGRGQGK. The complete CDR3 sequence is CSVGFGRGQGKLFF.

About this clone: It may be a read error: a sequence one base away is much more abundant. CDR3 sequence: CASSTTGTREIYGYTF. Partial CDR3 DNA: TGCGCCAGCAGCACGACCGGGACAAGGGAGATCTATGGC. The gene calls are TRBV5-1 and TRBJ1-2, with a weak D call TRBD1 (6 bases). The CDR3 end lies 3 residues beyond the end of the read and is filled in from the germline J gene. Germline lookup yields CDR1 SGHRS and CDR2 YFSETQ. V lost 4 bases and J lost 4, with 20 bases in between. The CDR3 runs to 16 residues.

In this sample, this clone turned up many times. The sequence runs out 3 residues before the end of the CDR3; the remainder is reconstructed from the germline J gene. This sequence joins TRBV30 and TRBJ2-5; the match to TRBD2 covers 7 bases. Germline CDR1 GTSNPN, CDR2 SVGIG (reference sequence). The CDR3 is 14 residues long. V lost 1 base and J lost 1; bases outside the gene matches: 3. CDR3 amino acids: CAWSATSPQETQYF. The CDR3 bases that were read are TGTGCCTGGAGTGCGACTAGCCCCCAAGAGACC.

This clone was found many times. The read ends 3 residues before the CDR3 terminus; that terminus is restored from the germline J gene. This chain links TRBV5-4 with TRBJ2-1; D unresolved. This CDR3 is 12 amino acids long. Germline V lookup: CDR1 SGHNT, CDR2 YYREEE (reference sequence). Trimming left V 4 bases short and J 7 bases short, with 9 bases between. CDR3 in amino acids: CASSPASNEQFF. CDR3 DNA (partial): TGTGCCAGCAGCCCTGCGTCTAATGAG. Based on the CDR3 plus reference TRBV5-4 and TRBJ2-1, the full variable domain is ETGVTQSPTHLIKTRGQQVTLRCSSQSGHNTVSWYQQALGQGPQFIFQYYREEENGRGNFPPRFSGLQFPNYSSELNVNALELDDSALYLCASSPASNEQFFGPGTRLTVL.

This clone showed up many times. The read gets to within 3 residues of the CDR3 end, and the germline J gene fills in the rest. This chain uses TRBV15 with TRBJ2-7; possibly TRBD2 for D (7 bases). V was trimmed by 0 bases and J by 6 bases, leaving 12 bases between them. Germline V lookup: CDR1 LNHNV, CDR2 YYDKDF (reference sequence). The CDR3 covers 14 residues. This CDR3 is CATSRDKGGTEQYF. CDR3 DNA (partial): TGTGCCACCAGCAGAGATAAGGGGGGGACCGAG.

This clone was seen at least ten times. The read falls 3 residues short of the CDR3 end, and the missing part is taken from the germline J gene. J is TRBJ2-7 and V is TRBV7-8; TRBD1 aligns across 10 bases. J was trimmed by 2 bases and V by 5 bases; bases with no gene match: 6. Germline V lookup: CDR1 SGHVS, CDR2 FQNEAQ. This CDR3 comprises 15 residues. Incomplete CDR3 DNA: TGTGCCAGCAGCGTCCAGACAGGGGGCCCCTACGAG. Translating it yields CASSVQTGGPYE. From start to end, the CDR3 is CASSVQTGGPYEQYF.

This clone was counted at least ten times. The read terminates 3 residues ahead of where the CDR3 ends, so the germline J gene completes it. The chain carries TRBV7-9 and TRBJ1-3, with TRBD1 matching 10 bases. Unmatched junction bases numbered 6, after V lost 5 bases and J lost 8 bases. The CDR3 length is 14 residues. Germline loops: CDR1 SEHNR, CDR2 FQNEAQ (reference sequence). CDR3 sequence: CASSRGQGVDTIYF. The CDR3 DNA, read in part, is TGTGCCAGCAGCCGAGGACAGGGGGTTGACACC.

This clone was seen many times. The observed sequence ends 3 residues before the CDR3 terminus, with the missing tail filled in from the germline J gene. The gene calls are TRBV2 and TRBJ2-7, with D possibly TRBD1 on 6 matching bases. CDR1 is SNHLY and CDR2 is FYNNEI in the germline V gene. This CDR3 comprises 12 residues. The germline V and J ends were trimmed by 6 bases and 5 bases, with 11 bases remaining between them. The part of the CDR3 DNA that was read is TGTGCCAGCAGAACACAGGGAGACGAG. It is translated as CASRTQGDE. The CDR3 in its entirety is CASRTQGDEQYF. Full variable domain (outside the CDR3, taken from reference TRBV2 and TRBJ2-7): EPEVTQTPSHQVTQMGQEVILRCVPISNHLYFYWYRQILGQKVEFLVSFYNNEISEKSEIFDDQFSVERPDGSNFTLKIRSTKLEDSAMYFCASRTQGDEQYFGPGTRLTVT.

This clone was seen ten or more times. The CDR3 end falls 3 residues outside the read, so it is completed with the germline J gene. The chain carries TRBV20-1 and TRBJ1-5; D remains unclear. Looked up from germline, CDR1 is DFQATT and CDR2 is SNEGSKA (reference sequence). The CDR3 consists of 14 residues. V was shortened by 1 base and J by 3 bases, with 10 bases between the two germline ends. The sequenced part of the CDR3 DNA is TGCAGTGCTAGAGGCGGGCAGCCCAATCAGCCC. It translates to CSARGGQPNQP. The full CDR3 protein reads CSARGGQPNQPQHF.